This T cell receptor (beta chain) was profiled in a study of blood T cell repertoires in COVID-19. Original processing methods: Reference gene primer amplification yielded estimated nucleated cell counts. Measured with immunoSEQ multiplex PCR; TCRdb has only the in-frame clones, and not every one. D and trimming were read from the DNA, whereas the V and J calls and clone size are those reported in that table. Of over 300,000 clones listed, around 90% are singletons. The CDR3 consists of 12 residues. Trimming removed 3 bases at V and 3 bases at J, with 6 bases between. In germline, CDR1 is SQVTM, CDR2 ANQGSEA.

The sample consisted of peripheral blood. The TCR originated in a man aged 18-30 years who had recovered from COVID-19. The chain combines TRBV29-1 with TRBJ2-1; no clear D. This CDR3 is CSVDAGYNEQFF. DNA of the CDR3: TGCAGCGTTGATGCAGGCTACAATGAGCAGTTCTTC.